The T cell receptor beta chain under discussion was sequenced for a study of blood T cell repertoires in COVID-19. About the study: Spain, Italy and the United States supplied samples that represented acute and convalescent COVID-19. T cells, B-cell-depleted T cells, or PBMCs provided the cDNA or gDNA that served as material.

The authors' processing: Using reference gene primer amplification, nucleated cell counts were estimated. Measured with immunoSEQ multiplex PCR; TCRdb has only the in-frame clones, and not every one. V and J calls plus clone size are reproduced from that table; the DNA served to infer D and trimming. Of approximately 230,000 clones in the sample, roughly 80% were seen once. The sequenced material came from peripheral blood. This clonotype originated in an older man with acute or convalescent COVID-19.

The CDR3 sequence is CASSLEGTGDYGYTF. The CDR3 region has the DNA TGTGCCAGCAGCTTAGAGGGGACAGGGGACTATGGCTACACCTTC. The chain joins TRBV7-2 to TRBJ1-2, with 10 bases aligning to TRBD1. The CDR3 is 15 residues long. The V gene end was trimmed by 1 base and the J gene end by 3 bases; junction bases not matched to a gene: 2. Germline V gene data show CDR1 as SGHTA and CDR2 as FQGNSA.